The present TCR beta chain was sequenced within a study of control samples from healthy donors and cancer patients. Assay used: immunoSEQ multiplex PCR; TCRdb lists only in-frame clones, some missing. The sample consists of about 220,000 clones, around 94% of them appearing once. Per the germline V gene, CDR1 is SGHRS and CDR2 is YFSETQ. J lost 1 base, V lost 4 bases, and 4 bases had no gene match. This CDR3 spans 14 amino acids. The receptor's source is a man aged 50 to 59 in good health. This chain connects TRBV5-1 to TRBJ1-1; 7 bases are a match to TRBD1. Sequencing was carried out using blood. The CDR3 nucleotides are TGCGCCAGCAGCCGACAGGGCCAGAACACTGAAGCTTTCTTT. It yields the protein CASSRQGQNTEAFF.